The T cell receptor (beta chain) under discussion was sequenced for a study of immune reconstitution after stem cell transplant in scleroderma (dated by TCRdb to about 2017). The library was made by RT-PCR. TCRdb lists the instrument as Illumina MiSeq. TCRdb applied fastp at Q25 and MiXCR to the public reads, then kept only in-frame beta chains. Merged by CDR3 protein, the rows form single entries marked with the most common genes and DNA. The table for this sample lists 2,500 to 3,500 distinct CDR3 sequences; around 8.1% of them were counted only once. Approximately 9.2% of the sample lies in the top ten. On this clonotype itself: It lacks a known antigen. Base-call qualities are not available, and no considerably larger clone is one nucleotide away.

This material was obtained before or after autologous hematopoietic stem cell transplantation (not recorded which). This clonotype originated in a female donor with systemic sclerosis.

The CDR3 here reads CSAIVMWGTEAFF. The bases read TGCAGTGCTATAGTAATGTGGGGGACTGAAGCTTTCTTT. The V gene is TRBV20-1 and the J gene is TRBJ1-1, and possibly TRBD1, on 5 matching bases. Trimming at the junction amounts to 4 bases on V and 5 bases on J, and the germline ends lie 14 bases apart. The CDR3, from cysteine to phenylalanine, totals 13 residues. Only the CDR3 region is kept as DNA, spanning 39 bases read in frame from base 1. The germline V gene (reference sequence) specifies DFQATT as CDR1 and SNEGSKA as CDR2.